This entry lists 32 T cell receptor beta chains sequenced from one sample in a study of blood T cell repertoires in COVID-19. The method was immunoSEQ multiplex PCR; TCRdb's version includes in-frame clones alone and lacks a portion of them. The table has around 270,000 clones, more than 85% seen once. Sequenced input: peripheral blood. All receptors come from a young adult with COVID-19, enrolled during active disease.

V and J are TRBV27 and TRBJ1-1; 10 bases line up with TRBD1. The CDR3 contains 15 residues. Germline lookup yields CDR1 MNHEY and CDR2 SMNVEV (reference sequence). The junction had 6 bases not matched to a gene; V was cut back by 2 bases and J by 6 bases. CDR3 amino acids: CASSLAGTGEPEAFF. CDR3 DNA sequence: TGTGCCAGCAGTTTAGCCGGGACAGGGGAGCCTGAAGCTTTCTTT.

This clone was detected once. This sequence joins TRBV11-2 and TRBJ2-7, with 7 bases identical to TRBD1. CDR3 size: 14 residues. Germline loops: CDR1 SGHAT, CDR2 FQNNGV. Trimming at V came to 6 bases and at J to 4 bases, leaving 9 bases not matched to a gene. CDR3 in DNA: TGTGCCAGCAGACTCACTAGACAGGGTTACGAGCAGTACTTC. Protein product: CASRLTRQGYEQYF. The entire variable domain, with the rest obtained from reference TRBV11-2 and TRBJ2-7, is as follows: EAGVAQSPRYKIIEKRQSVAFWCNPISGHATLYWYQQILGQGPKLLIQFQNNGVVDDSQLPKDRFSAERLKGVDSTLKIQPAKLEDSAVYLCASRLTRQGYEQYFGPGTRLTVT.

This clone appeared once. The chain uses TRBV2 and TRBJ2-3; tentative D call: TRBD1 (6 bases). V was cut by 3 bases and J by 6 bases, with 22 bases left in between. CDR1 and CDR2 (germline): SNHLY, FYNNEI. The CDR3 spans 17 residues. CDR3 nucleotide sequence: TGTGCCAGCAGTGATAGCAGGACATACTCTCAGGGGGATACGCAGTATTTT. It is translated as CASSDSRTYSQGDTQYF.

The chain couples TRBV6-1 to TRBJ1-4, with D unresolved. Looked up from germline, CDR1 is MNHNS and CDR2 is SASEGT. The length of the CDR3 is 16 residues. Trimming removed 4 bases at V and 0 bases at J, with 12 bases between. The DNA of the CDR3 is TGTGCCAGCAGTGGAACCCGAGGTGCAACTAATGAAAAACTGTTTTTT. As protein: CASSGTRGATNEKLFF.

In its sample, this clone was seen a few times. The chain carries TRBV6-1 and TRBJ1-1; 10 bases align to TRBD1. The CDR3 covers 14 residues. Germline loops: CDR1 MNHNS, CDR2 SASEGT. V lost 1 base to trimming and J lost 4 bases; unmatched junction nucleotides: 0. This chain's CDR3 is CASSEGTGGTEAFF. In nucleotides, the CDR3 is TGTGCCAGCAGTGAAGGGACAGGGGGCACTGAAGCTTTCTTT.

V usage is TRBV6-5 and J usage is TRBJ1-5; 10 bases line up with TRBD1. Per the germline V gene, CDR1 is MNHEY and CDR2 is SVGAGI. The CDR3 covers 15 residues. V shed 2 bases and J 5 bases; nucleotides not matched to a gene: 3. CDR3 nucleotide sequence: TGTGCCAGCAGTTACCGAGGGACAGGGGATCAGCCCCAGCATTTT. This codes for CASSYRGTGDQPQHF.

The chain carries TRBV11-2 and TRBJ2-1, with 8 positions matching TRBD2. This CDR3 region has 14 residues. With V trimmed by 8 bases and J by 8 bases, 11 bases remained unmatched. Germline-derived CDR1 and CDR2 are SGHAT and FQNNGV. CDR3 residues: CASGASGGRDEQFF. As DNA, the CDR3 is TGTGCCAGCGGGGCCAGCGGGGGAAGGGATGAGCAGTTCTTC.

The CDR3 sequence is CASSSGLAGVTSYNEQFF. The CDR3 nucleotides are TGTGCCAGCAGCTCGGGACTAGCGGGAGTTACATCCTACAATGAGCAGTTCTTC. V is TRBV7-2 and J is TRBJ2-1; 14 bases are a match to TRBD2. The CDR3 has 18 amino acids. V gave up 4 bases and J gave up 1 base; unmatched junction bases: 6. CDR1 and CDR2 (germline): SGHTA, FQGNSA.

The CDR3 loop is CASRGGDGTGELFF. In DNA form, the CDR3 reads TGTGCCAGCAGGGGAGGGGATGGTACCGGGGAGCTGTTTTTT. The chain carries TRBV2 and TRBJ2-2; TRBD2 agrees at 7 bases. V dropped 6 bases and J dropped 5; count of bases not matched to a gene: 6. This CDR3 comprises 14 residues. CDR1 and CDR2 from the germline V gene are SNHLY and FYNNEI.

V usage is TRBV24-1 and J usage is TRBJ1-2, with 12 bases that match TRBD1. The germline V gene encodes CDR1 KGHDR and CDR2 SFDVKD. The CDR3 runs to 15 residues. V shed 3 bases and J 8 bases; nucleotides not matched to a gene: 6. The CDR3 loop is CATSDPGQGARGYTF. CDR3 sequence (DNA): TGTGCCACCAGTGATCCGGGACAGGGGGCGCGGGGCTACACCTTC.

This clone has only a few counts. This chain joins TRBV4-2 and TRBJ1-5, with 8 bases lining up with TRBD1. CDR1 is LGHNA, CDR2 YNFKEQ, per germline. The CDR3 loop spans 17 amino acids. J gave up 3 bases and V 0 bases, and 7 bases lay outside the gene matches. CDR3 bases: TGTGCCAGCAGCCAAGATAGGTGGACAGGGAACAATCAGCCCCAGCATTTT. This translates into CASSQDRWTGNNQPQHF.

This clone occurred a few times. This chain joins TRBV4-1 and TRBJ1-3, with 8 bases that match TRBD1. The length of the CDR3 is 16 residues. Germline V lookup: CDR1 MGHRA, CDR2 YSYEKL. J was trimmed by 4 bases and V by 3 bases; bases with no gene match: 8. The CDR3 sequence: CASSQEWTGIGNTIYF. CDR3 nucleotides: TGCGCCAGCAGCCAGGAATGGACAGGGATCGGAAACACCATATATTTT.

The chain carries TRBV7-9 and TRBJ1-1; weak D call: TRBD1 (6 bases). The germline V gene encodes CDR1 SEHNR and CDR2 FQNEAQ (reference sequence). The V end was cut by 3 bases, the J end by 4 bases, with 12 bases between. The length of the CDR3 is 14 residues. In DNA, the CDR3 is TGTGCCAGCAGCTTTCAGGGGATCTTCACTGAAGCTTTCTTT. Protein: CASSFQGIFTEAFF.

In this sample, this clone turned up once. This sequence joins TRBV24-1 and TRBJ2-1; 9 positions agree with TRBD2. V shed 8 bases, J shed 0 bases, and the junction held 7 bases outside the gene matches. The germline gives CDR1 KGHDR, CDR2 SFDVKD. The CDR3 has 16 amino acids. CDR3 residues: CATMPSGTSSYNEQFF. Written as DNA, the CDR3 is TGTGCCACCATGCCTAGCGGGACCAGCTCCTACAATGAGCAGTTCTTC.

The chain combines TRBV19 with TRBJ1-1, with D tentatively TRBD1 (5 bases). The length of the CDR3 is 13 residues. Per the germline V gene, CDR1 is LNHDA and CDR2 is SQIVND (reference sequence). Between the trimmed V and J ends, which lost 6 bases and 7 bases, there was a span of 15 bases. The CDR3 is CASRPGRGVEAFF. The CDR3 DNA follows: TGTGCCAGTAGACCCGGACGGGGGGTTGAAGCTTTCTTT.

As DNA, the CDR3 is TGTGCCACCAGTGACCCCACGGACAGTGCAGAGACCCAGTACTTC. Translated: CATSDPTDSAETQYF. This sequence joins TRBV24-1 and TRBJ2-5, with D maybe TRBD1 (6 bases). The ends were cut back, 4 bases at V and 4 bases at J, with 15 bases in the middle. CDR3 length: 15 amino acids. The V gene's germline CDR1 is KGHDR and CDR2 SFDVKD.

This chain links TRBV27 with TRBJ1-5; 8 bases agree with TRBD1. Germline V gene lookup returns CDR1 MNHEY and CDR2 SMNVEV (reference sequence). The CDR3 has 17 residues. With 2 bases clipped from V and 0 bases from J, the junction kept 6 bases outside the gene matches. The CDR3, as DNA: TGTGCCAGCAGTTTAGATCTTACAGGGGGTAGCAATCAGCCCCAGCATTTT. Amino acids: CASSLDLTGGSNQPQHF.

This clone has just one count. The chain joins TRBV2 to TRBJ1-2, with D maybe TRBD1 (5 bases). CDR3 length: 14 amino acids. V was cut by 6 bases and J by 6 bases, with 17 bases left in between. The germline V gene has CDR1 SNHLY and CDR2 FYNNEI. The CDR3 DNA is TGTGCCAGCAGCATCCCGGTCAGGGTCGATGGCTACACCTTC. This gives the protein CASSIPVRVDGYTF.

The chain has TRBV12-2 and TRBJ1-4; the table's TRBD1 call for D was not verified on the DNA. TRBV12-2 is an annotated pseudogene. This CDR3 contains 14 residues. The CDR3 loop is CASRETGLGEKLFF. CDR3 DNA: TGTGCAAGTCGCGAGACAGGGTTGGGTGAAAAACTGTTTTTT.

The gene calls are TRBV5-1 and TRBJ1-1; maybe TRBD1 (6 bases). The CDR3 consists of 14 residues. Deletions cut 0 bases from V and 1 base from J, with 7 bases between. Germline values: CDR1 SGHRS, CDR2 YFSETQ. This CDR3 reads CASSLEGGNTEAFF. The CDR3 DNA reads as TGCGCCAGCAGCTTGGAAGGGGGGAACACTGAAGCTTTCTTT.

The chain recombines TRBV7-9 with TRBJ2-7, with TRBD2 as a possible D gene (6 bases). The V end lost 2 bases, the J end lost 3 bases, and 14 bases lay between the germline ends. The CDR3 consists of 15 residues. The V gene's germline CDR1 is SEHNR and CDR2 FQNEAQ (reference sequence). The CDR3 sequence: CASSLTGTEGYEQYF. CDR3 bases: TGTGCCAGCAGCTTAACCGGGACTGAGGGCTACGAGCAGTACTTC.

This sequence joins TRBV6-1 and TRBJ1-4; D is undetermined. The CDR3 sequence is 16 residues long. Trimming cost V 4 bases and J 0 bases, with 12 bases left between them. Germline lookup yields CDR1 MNHNS and CDR2 SASEGT. This chain's CDR3 is CASSGGMSATNEKLFF. Written as DNA, the CDR3 is TGTGCCAGCAGTGGAGGGATGAGTGCAACTAATGAAAAACTGTTTTTT.

V gene TRBV6-1 combines with J gene TRBJ2-7; TRBD2 agrees at 7 bases. With V trimmed by 4 bases and J by 1 base, 10 bases remained unmatched. Germline lookup yields CDR1 MNHNS and CDR2 SASEGT. This CDR3 contains 16 residues. Here the CDR3 reads CASSGLSSGRSYEQYF. CDR3 DNA sequence: TGTGCCAGCAGTGGACTCTCTAGCGGTCGATCCTACGAGCAGTACTTC.

V usage is TRBV5-6 and J usage is TRBJ2-7; 7 positions agree with TRBD2. This CDR3 has 15 residues. Losses at the gene ends were 4 bases for V and 5 bases for J; bases not matched to a gene: 12. The germline CDR1 and CDR2 sequences are SGHDT and YYEEEE. This CDR3 reads CASSGGGGNTHEQYF. The DNA for the CDR3 is TGTGCCAGCAGCGGGGGGGGAGGAAACACCCACGAGCAGTACTTC.

This clone was detected once. The V gene is TRBV2, the J gene TRBJ2-2; D is ambiguous. The CDR3 has 11 residues. Per germline, CDR1 SNHLY and CDR2 FYNNEI. Between the trimmed V and J ends, which lost 2 bases and 13 bases, there was a span of 8 bases. The CDR3, as DNA: TGTGCCAGCAGTGAACAAACGGTGCTGTTTTTT. It encodes CASSEQTVLFF.

V usage is TRBV7-9 and J usage is TRBJ2-3, with unresolved D. V dropped 8 bases and J dropped 6 bases, with 12 bases sitting between them. Germline lookup yields CDR1 SEHNR and CDR2 FQNEAQ (reference sequence). The length of the CDR3 is 12 residues. The CDR3 DNA follows: TGTGCCAGCTACTTTCCCGGGGATACGCAGTATTTT. Translating it yields CASYFPGDTQYF.

V usage is TRBV4-3 and J usage is TRBJ2-7; 9 bases agree with TRBD1. The germline CDR1 and CDR2 sequences are LGHNA and YSLEER. The CDR3 has 17 amino acids. Germline trimming cut 0 bases from V and 2 bases from J; bases unmatched to any gene: 8. The CDR3 bases are TGCGCCAGCAGCCAAGAAGGTGCCTGGACAGGGGCCTACGAGCAGTACTTC. Protein sequence: CASSQEGAWTGAYEQYF.

The count of this clone is one. The chain carries TRBV28 and TRBJ2-5; 7 bases match TRBD1. CDR1 is MDHEN, CDR2 SYDVKM, per germline. V was clipped by 2 bases and J by 5 bases; unmatched bases: 2. This CDR3 is 13 amino acids long. The DNA of the CDR3 is TGTGCCAGCAGTTTAGACAGGGCTGAGACCCAGTACTTC. Its translation is CASSLDRAETQYF. Supplemented by reference TRBV28 and TRBJ2-5, the full variable domain reads DVKVTQSSRYLVKRTGEKVFLECVQDMDHENMFWYRQDPGLGLRLIYFSYDVKMKEKGDIPEGYSVSREKKERFSLILESASTNQTSMYLCASSLDRAETQYFGPGTRLLVL.

This sequence joins TRBV28 and TRBJ2-7; D is possibly TRBD2 (6 bases). The CDR3 runs to 14 residues. V lost 2 bases to trimming and J lost 6 bases, with 14 bases between them. CDR1 MDHEN and CDR2 SYDVKM come from the germline V gene. CDR3 bases: TGTGCCAGCAGTTTAGGGCAAACCGGGGGCGAGCAGTACTTC. Translating it yields CASSLGQTGGEQYF. Looking up the rest from reference TRBV28 and TRBJ2-7 gives the full variable domain: DVKVTQSSRYLVKRTGEKVFLECVQDMDHENMFWYRQDPGLGLRLIYFSYDVKMKEKGDIPEGYSVSREKKERFSLILESASTNQTSMYLCASSLGQTGGEQYFGPGTRLTVT.

The V and J genes are TRBV6-2 or TRBV6-3 and TRBJ2-3; D call uncertain. Germline V CDR1 and CDR2: MNHEY, SVGEGT. This CDR3 contains 15 residues. Trimming shortened V by 5 bases and J by 2 bases, and 14 bases separated the two germline ends. In DNA, the CDR3 is TGTGCCAGCAGTCCCGACCGGCGGTCCACAGATACGCAGTATTTT. This encodes CASSPDRRSTDTQYF.

The chain employs TRBV19 and TRBJ2-7; D might be TRBD1 (6 bases). This CDR3 is 14 amino acids long. V was clipped by 8 bases and J by 7 bases, with 21 bases between them. Germline V gene data show CDR1 as LNHDA and CDR2 as SQIVND (reference sequence). CDR3 coding DNA: TGTGCCAGTGGAACCGGGACAACTACGCGGGAGCAGTACTTC. Protein sequence: CASGTGTTTREQYF.

The J gene is TRBJ2-3, the V gene TRBV19, with D possibly TRBD2 on 6 matching bases. V was clipped by 3 bases and J by 2 bases, with 12 bases between them. This CDR3 spans 15 amino acids. Germline loops: CDR1 LNHDA, CDR2 SQIVND (reference sequence). CDR3 DNA: TGTGCCAGTAGTATTGGTAGCGGAGACACAGATACGCAGTATTTT. Encoded protein: CASSIGSGDTDTQYF.